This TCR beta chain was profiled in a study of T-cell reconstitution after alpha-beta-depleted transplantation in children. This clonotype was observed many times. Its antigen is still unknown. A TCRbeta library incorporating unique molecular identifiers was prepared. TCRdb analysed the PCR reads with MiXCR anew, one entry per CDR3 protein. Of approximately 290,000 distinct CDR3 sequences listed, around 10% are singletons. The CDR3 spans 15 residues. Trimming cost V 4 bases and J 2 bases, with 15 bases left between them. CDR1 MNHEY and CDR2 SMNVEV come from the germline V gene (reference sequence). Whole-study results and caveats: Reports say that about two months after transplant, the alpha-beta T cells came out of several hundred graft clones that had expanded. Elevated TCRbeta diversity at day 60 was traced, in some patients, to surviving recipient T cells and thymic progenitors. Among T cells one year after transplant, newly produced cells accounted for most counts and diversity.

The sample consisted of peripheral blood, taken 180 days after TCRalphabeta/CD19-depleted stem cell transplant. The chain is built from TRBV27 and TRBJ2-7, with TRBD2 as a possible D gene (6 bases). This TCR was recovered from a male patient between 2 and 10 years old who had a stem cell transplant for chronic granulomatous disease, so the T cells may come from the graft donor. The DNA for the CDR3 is TGTGCCAGCAGTTATTCTCCGGGGACTGCCTACGAGCAGTACTTC. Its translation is CASSYSPGTAYEQYF.